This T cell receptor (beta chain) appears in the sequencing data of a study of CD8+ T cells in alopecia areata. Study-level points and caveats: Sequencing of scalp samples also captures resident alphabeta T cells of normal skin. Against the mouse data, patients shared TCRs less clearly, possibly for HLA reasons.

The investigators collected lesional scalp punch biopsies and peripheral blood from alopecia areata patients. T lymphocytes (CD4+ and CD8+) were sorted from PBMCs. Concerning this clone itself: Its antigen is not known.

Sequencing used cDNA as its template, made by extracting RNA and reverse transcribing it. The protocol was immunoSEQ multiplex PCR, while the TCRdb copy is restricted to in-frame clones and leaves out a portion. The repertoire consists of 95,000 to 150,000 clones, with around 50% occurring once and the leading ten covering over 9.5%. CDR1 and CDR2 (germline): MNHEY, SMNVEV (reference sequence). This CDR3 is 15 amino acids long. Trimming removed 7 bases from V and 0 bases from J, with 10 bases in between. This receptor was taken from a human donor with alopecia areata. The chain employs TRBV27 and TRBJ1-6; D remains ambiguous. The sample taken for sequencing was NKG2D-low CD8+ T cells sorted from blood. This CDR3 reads CASTTASSYNSPLHF. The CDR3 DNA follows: TGTGCCAGCACCACTGCAAGCTCCTATAATTCACCCCTCCACTTT.